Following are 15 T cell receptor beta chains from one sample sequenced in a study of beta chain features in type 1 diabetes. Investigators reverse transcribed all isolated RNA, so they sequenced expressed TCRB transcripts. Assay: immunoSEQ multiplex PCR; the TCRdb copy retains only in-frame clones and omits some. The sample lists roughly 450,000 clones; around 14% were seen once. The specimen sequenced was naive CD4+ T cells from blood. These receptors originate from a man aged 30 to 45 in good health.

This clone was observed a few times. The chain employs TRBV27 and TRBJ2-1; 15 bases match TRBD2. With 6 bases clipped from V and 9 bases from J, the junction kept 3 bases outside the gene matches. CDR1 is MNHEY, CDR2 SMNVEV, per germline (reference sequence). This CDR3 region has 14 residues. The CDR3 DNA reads TGTGCCAGCAGAGGACTAGCGGGAGGGGGTGAGCAGTTCTTC. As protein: CASRGLAGGGEQFF.

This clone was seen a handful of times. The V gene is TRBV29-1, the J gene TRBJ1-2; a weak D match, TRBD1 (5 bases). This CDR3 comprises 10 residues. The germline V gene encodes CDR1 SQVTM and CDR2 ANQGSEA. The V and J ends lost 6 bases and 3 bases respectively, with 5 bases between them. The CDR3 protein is CSVRDYGYTF. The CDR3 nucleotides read TGCAGCGTCAGGGACTATGGCTACACCTTC.

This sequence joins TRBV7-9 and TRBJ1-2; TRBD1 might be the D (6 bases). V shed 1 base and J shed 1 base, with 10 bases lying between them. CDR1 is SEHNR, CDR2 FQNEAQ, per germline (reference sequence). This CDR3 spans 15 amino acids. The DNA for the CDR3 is TGTGCCAGCAGCTTAGAACCAGGGGTTAACTATGGCTACACCTTC. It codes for CASSLEPGVNYGYTF.

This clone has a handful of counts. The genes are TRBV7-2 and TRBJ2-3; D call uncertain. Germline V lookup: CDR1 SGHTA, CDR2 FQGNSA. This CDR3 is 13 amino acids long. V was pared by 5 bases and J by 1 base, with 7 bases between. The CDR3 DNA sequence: TGTGCCAGCAGCCGTCTGGGCACAGATACGCAGTATTTT. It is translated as CASSRLGTDTQYF.

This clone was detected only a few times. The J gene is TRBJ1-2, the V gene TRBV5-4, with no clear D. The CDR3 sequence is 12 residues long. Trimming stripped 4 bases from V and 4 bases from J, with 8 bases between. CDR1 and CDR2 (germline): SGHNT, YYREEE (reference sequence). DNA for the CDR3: TGTGCCAGCAGCCGCGATCCCTATGGCTACACCTTC. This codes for CASSRDPYGYTF.

In DNA form, the CDR3 reads TGTGCCAGCAGTTTACGGGGCGTAAATCAGCCCCAGCATTTT. Residues: CASSLRGVNQPQHF. This chain links TRBV27 with TRBJ1-5, with D maybe TRBD1 (5 bases). V was clipped by 2 bases and J by 4 bases, with 9 bases between them. CDR1 is MNHEY and CDR2 is SMNVEV in the germline V gene (reference sequence). The CDR3 is 14 residues long.

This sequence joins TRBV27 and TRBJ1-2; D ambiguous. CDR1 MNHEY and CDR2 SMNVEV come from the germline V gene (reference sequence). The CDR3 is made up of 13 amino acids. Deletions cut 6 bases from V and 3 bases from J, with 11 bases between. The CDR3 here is CASSDRKDYGYTF. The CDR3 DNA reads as TGTGCCAGCAGCGACCGCAAGGACTATGGCTACACCTTC.

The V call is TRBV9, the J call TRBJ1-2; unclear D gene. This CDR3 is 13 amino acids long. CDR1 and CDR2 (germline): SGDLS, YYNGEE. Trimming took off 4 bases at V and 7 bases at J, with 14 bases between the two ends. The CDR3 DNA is TGTGCCAGCAGCCTCGTCGGAGTCGCTGGCTACACCTTC. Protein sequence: CASSLVGVAGYTF.

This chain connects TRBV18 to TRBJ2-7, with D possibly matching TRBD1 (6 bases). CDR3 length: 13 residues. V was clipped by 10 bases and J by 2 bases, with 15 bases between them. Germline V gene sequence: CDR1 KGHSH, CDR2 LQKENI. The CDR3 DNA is TGTGCCACCCAGGGGCCAAACACCTACGAGCAGTACGTC. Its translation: CATQGPNTYEQYV.

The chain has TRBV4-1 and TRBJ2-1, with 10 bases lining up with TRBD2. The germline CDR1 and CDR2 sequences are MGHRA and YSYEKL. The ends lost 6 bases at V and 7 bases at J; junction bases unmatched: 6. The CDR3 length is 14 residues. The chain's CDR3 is CASRKLAGMNEQFF. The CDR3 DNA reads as TGCGCCAGCAGAAAACTAGCGGGGATGAATGAGCAGTTCTTC.

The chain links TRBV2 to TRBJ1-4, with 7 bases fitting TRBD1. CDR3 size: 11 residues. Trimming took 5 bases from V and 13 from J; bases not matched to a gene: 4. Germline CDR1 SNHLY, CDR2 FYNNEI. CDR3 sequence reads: CASSMDRRLFF. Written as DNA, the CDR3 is TGTGCCAGCAGTATGGACAGGAGACTGTTTTTT. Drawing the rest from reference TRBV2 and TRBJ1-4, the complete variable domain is EPEVTQTPSHQVTQMGQEVILRCVPISNHLYFYWYRQILGQKVEFLVSFYNNEISEKSEIFDDQFSVERPDGSNFTLKIRSTKLEDSAMYFCASSMDRRLFFGSGTQLSVL.

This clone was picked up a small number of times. As DNA, the CDR3 is TGTGCCAGCAGTCCGCCGGGACTAGCGGGTTCCTACGAGCAGTACGTC. It is translated as CASSPPGLAGSYEQYV. The chain has TRBV27 and TRBJ2-7; TRBD2 agrees at 12 bases. The germline CDR1 and CDR2 sequences are MNHEY and SMNVEV (reference sequence). Losses at the gene ends were 5 bases for V and 1 base for J; bases not matched to a gene: 6. The CDR3 consists of 16 residues.

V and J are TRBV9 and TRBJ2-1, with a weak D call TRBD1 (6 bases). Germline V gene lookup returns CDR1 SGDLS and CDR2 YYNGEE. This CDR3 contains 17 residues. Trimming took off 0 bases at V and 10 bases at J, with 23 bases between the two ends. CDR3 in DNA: TGTGCCAGCAGCGTAGGAACCTGGGCTAGGGGGATTGAGGAGCAGTTCTTC. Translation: CASSVGTWARGIEEQFF. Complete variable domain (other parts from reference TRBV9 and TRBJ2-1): DSGVTQTPKHLITATGQRVTLRCSPRSGDLSVYWYQQSLDQGLQFLIQYYNGEERAKGNILERFSAQQFPDLHSELNLSSLELGDSALYFCASSVGTWARGIEEQFFGPGTRLTVL.

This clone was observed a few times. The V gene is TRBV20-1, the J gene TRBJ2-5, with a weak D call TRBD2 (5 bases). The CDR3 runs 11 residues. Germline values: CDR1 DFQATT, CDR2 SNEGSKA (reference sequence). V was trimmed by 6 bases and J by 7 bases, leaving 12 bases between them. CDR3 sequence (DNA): TGCAGTGCGGCCCCGGCGGGGACCCAGTACTTC. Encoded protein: CSAAPAGTQYF.

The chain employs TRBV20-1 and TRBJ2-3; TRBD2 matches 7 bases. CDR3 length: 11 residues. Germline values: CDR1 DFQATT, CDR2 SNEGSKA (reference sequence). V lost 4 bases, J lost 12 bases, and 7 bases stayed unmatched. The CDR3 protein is CSAKNGTKQYF. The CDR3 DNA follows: TGCAGTGCTAAAAATGGGACTAAACAGTATTTT.